Below, one T cell receptor (beta chain) is given with its context. Antigen specificity is unknown. The data belong to a study of beta chain features in type 1 diabetes. General study findings and limits: Patients' naive, central memory and regulatory TCRB repertoires appeared more alike than those of healthy donors. VDJ junctions in type 1 diabetes patients carried more deletions and fewer insertions.

The study reverse transcribed the entire isolated RNA, so it sequenced expressed TCRB transcripts. Libraries were prepared by immunoSEQ multiplex PCR; TCRdb keeps only in-frame clonotypes and omits some of them. The sample carries tens of thousands of clones, approximately 32% recorded once. The CDR3 extends over 15 amino acids. V lost 3 bases, J lost 5 bases, and 6 bases stayed unmatched. CDR1 is LGHNA and CDR2 is YNFKEQ in the germline V gene. The chain combines TRBV4-2 with TRBJ2-7, with 11 bases lining up with TRBD2. What was sequenced was stem cell memory CD4+ T cells from blood. The sequence derives from a woman younger than 35 in good health. This CDR3 reads CASSQGLAEGDEQYF. CDR3 sequence (DNA): TGTGCCAGCAGCCAGGGACTAGCGGAGGGCGACGAGCAGTACTTC.